Listed below are T cell receptor beta chains from one sample, sequenced in a study of T cell repertoires in cytomegalovirus infection. TCRdb itself ran the reads through MiXCR, one entry per CDR3 protein. The sample holds 150,000 to 200,000 distinct CDR3 sequences; over 13% are singletons and the top ten take over 25%. The sample consisted of PBMCs. Source of these receptors: a human donor in good health (CMV status not recorded). Some clones in this sample may be carry-over from other donors' samples. CDR3s include the opening cysteine and the closing phenylalanine or tryptophan. The D gene is left open where the match is weak. Rows give clone size only sometimes, using once, few, many, or a class for an expanded clone.

d_call j_call clone_size v_call cdr3_length cdr3_aa cdr3_nt
NA TRBJ1-2 NA TRBV7-8 13 CASSPSRNYGYTF TGTGCCAGCAGCCCCTCTAGGAACTATGGCTACACCTTC
NA TRBJ2-1 many TRBV7-9 13 CASSREGGGEQFF TGTGCCAGCAGCCGAGAAGGAGGTGGTGAGCAGTTCTTC
NA TRBJ2-2 NA TRBV20-1 15 CSARDRHRNTGELFF TGCAGTGCTAGAGATCGACACCGGAACACCGGGGAGCTGTTTTTT
TRBD2 TRBJ2-3 few TRBV18 16 CASSPLAGGPTDTQYF TGTGCCAGCTCACCCTTAGCGGGGGGGCCGACAGATACGCAGTATTTT
NA TRBJ2-3 NA TRBV6-1 12 CASRDATDTQYF TGTGCCAGCAGGGATGCCACAGATACGCAGTATTTT
NA TRBJ1-4 many TRBV7-2 17 CASSSIRDQPNNEKLFF TGTGCCAGCAGCTCTATCCGGGACCAGCCGAACAATGAAAAACTGTTTTTT
TRBD1 TRBJ1-5 NA TRBV25-1 15 CASRGGDSSNQPQHF TGTGCCAGCAGGGGAGGGGACAGCAGCAATCAGCCCCAGCATTTT
NA TRBJ2-5 NA TRBV6-2/TRBV6-3 15 CASRETRTAQETQYF TGTGCCAGCAGAGAAACTCGGACAGCCCAAGAGACCCAGTACTTC
NA TRBJ2-6 many TRBV19 15 CASSGGRSGANVLTF TGTGCCAGTAGTGGTGGGCGCTCTGGGGCCAACGTCCTGACTTTC
NA TRBJ1-5 few TRBV28 16 CASSFAGGGSNQPQHF TGTGCCAGCAGTTTTGCGGGAGGGGGGTCCAATCAGCCCCAGCATTTT
NA TRBJ1-1 once TRBV5-1 14 CASSSQVQNTEAFF TGCGCCAGCAGCTCACAGGTCCAGAACACTGAAGCTTTCTTT
NA TRBJ2-3 few TRBV5-1 14 CASRVPTSTDTQYF TGCGCCAGCAGGGTACCAACTAGCACAGATACGCAGTATTTT
NA TRBJ2-1 few TRBV5-1 12 CASSLGLGEQFF TGCGCCAGCAGCTTGGGTCTGGGTGAGCAGTTCTTC
NA TRBJ2-5 many TRBV7-9 12 CASSLAWRTQYF TGTGCCAGCAGCTTGGCGTGGAGGACCCAGTACTTC
TRBD2 TRBJ2-3 many TRBV7-2 23 CASSPKGRPRGLAGGGWTDTQYF TGTGCCAGCAGCCCTAAGGGGAGGCCACGTGGGCTAGCGGGAGGGGGTTGGACAGATACGCAGTATTTT
NA TRBJ1-6 NA TRBV7-9 15 CASSLEQGFASPLHF TGTGCCAGCAGCTTAGAACAAGGGTTTGCTTCACCCCTCCACTTT
NA TRBJ1-4 NA TRBV29-1 13 CSAGGRFNEKLFF TGCAGCGCCGGGGGGAGATTTAATGAAAAACTGTTTTTT
NA TRBJ2-1 many TRBV6-4 11 CASSDSRKQFF TGTGCCAGCAGTGACTCTCGGAAGCAGTTCTTC
TRBD1 TRBJ1-4 few TRBV7-9 16 CASRGDRETTNEKLFF TGTGCCAGCAGAGGCGACAGGGAGACAACTAATGAAAAACTGTTTTTT
TRBD1 TRBJ2-2 NA TRBV5-1 17 CASSRSIQGANTGELFF TGCGCCAGCAGCCGAAGTATACAGGGGGCGAACACCGGGGAGCTGTTTTTT
TRBD1 TRBJ2-3 many TRBV20-1 15 CSASTGGPSTDTQYF TGCAGTGCTAGTACAGGGGGCCCCTCCACAGATACGCAGTATTTT
NA TRBJ1-4 NA TRBV3-1 15 CASSWQGRANEKLFF TGTGCCAGCAGCTGGCAGGGAAGGGCTAATGAAAAACTGTTTTTT